This TCR beta chain derives from a study of blood T cell repertoires in COVID-19. Across the whole study: The United States, Italy and Spain provided the acute and convalescent COVID-19 samples. In each case, the material was cDNA or gDNA derived from T cells, B-cell-depleted T cells, or PBMCs.

Authors' methods: Amplification of reference gene primers provided the estimated nucleated cell counts. Sequencing used immunoSEQ multiplex PCR; TCRdb keeps in-frame clones, though not all of them. Clone size and the V and J calls come from that table; the DNA yielded D and trimming. The repertoire holds some 100,000 clones, with roughly 79% as singletons. In germline, CDR1 is SGHRS, CDR2 YFSETQ. The V end lost 0 bases, the J end lost 9 bases, and 9 bases lay between the germline ends. The CDR3 totals 12 residues. The receptor was isolated from a man aged 70-80 years with active or convalescent COVID-19. The sequenced sample was peripheral blood. The chain couples TRBV5-1 to TRBJ1-1; D not certain. DNA for the CDR3: TGCGCCAGCAGCTTGGATCAGGTAAAAGCTTTCTTT. As protein: CASSLDQVKAFF.